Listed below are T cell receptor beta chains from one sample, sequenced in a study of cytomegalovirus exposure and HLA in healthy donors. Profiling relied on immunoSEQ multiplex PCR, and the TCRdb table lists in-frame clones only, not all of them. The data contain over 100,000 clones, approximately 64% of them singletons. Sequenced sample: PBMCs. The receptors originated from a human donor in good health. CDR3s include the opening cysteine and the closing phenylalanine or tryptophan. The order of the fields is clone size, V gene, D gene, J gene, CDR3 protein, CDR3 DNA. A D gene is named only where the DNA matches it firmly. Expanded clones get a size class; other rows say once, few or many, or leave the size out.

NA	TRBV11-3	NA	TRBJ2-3	CASSTGYSTDTQYF	TGTGCCAGCAGCACGGGTTATAGCACAGATACGCAGTATTTT
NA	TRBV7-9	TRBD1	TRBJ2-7	CASSLGTGAGEQYF	TGTGCCAGCAGCTTAGGGACAGGGGCGGGGGAGCAGTACTTC
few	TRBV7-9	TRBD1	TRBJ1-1	CASSMTGEAFF	TGTGCCAGCAGCATGACAGGGGAAGCTTTCTTT
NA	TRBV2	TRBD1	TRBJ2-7	CASSGDRAEQYF	TGTGCCAGCAGCGGGGACAGGGCCGAGCAGTACTTC
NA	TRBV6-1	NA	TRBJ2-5	CASSSTTRETQYF	TGTGCCAGCAGTTCCACGACCAGGGAGACCCAGTACTTC
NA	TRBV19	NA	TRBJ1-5	CASSSGGGVNQPQHF	TGTGCCAGTAGTTCTGGGGGCGGCGTCAATCAGCCCCAGCATTTT
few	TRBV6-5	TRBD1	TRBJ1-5	CASSLTTGANQPQHF	TGTGCCAGCAGTTTAACCACAGGGGCCAATCAGCCCCAGCATTTT
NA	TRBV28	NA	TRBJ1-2	CASRRAGDHYGYTF	TGTGCCAGCAGACGAGCAGGGGACCACTATGGCTACACCTTC
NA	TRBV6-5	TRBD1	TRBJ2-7	CASSYGTGGYEQYF	TGTGCCAGCAGTTACGGGACAGGGGGATACGAGCAGTACTTC
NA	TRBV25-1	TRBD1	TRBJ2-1	CASSPGTGSSYNEQFF	TGTGCCAGCAGTCCCGGGACAGGGAGCTCCTACAATGAGCAGTTCTTC
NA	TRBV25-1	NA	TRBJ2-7	CASAYGEDEQYF	TGTGCATCAGCTTACGGGGAGGACGAGCAGTACTTC
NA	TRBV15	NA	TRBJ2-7	CATSRDEGVSSYEQYF	TGTGCCACCAGCAGAGATGAAGGGGTCAGCTCCTACGAGCAGTACTTC
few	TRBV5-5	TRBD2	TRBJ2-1	CASSLSAGGPYYNEQFF	TGTGCCAGCAGCCTGAGCGCGGGAGGGCCTTATTACAATGAGCAGTTCTTC
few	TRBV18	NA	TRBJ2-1	CASSPSASVEQFF	TGTGCCAGCTCACCAAGCGCGTCAGTTGAGCAGTTCTTC
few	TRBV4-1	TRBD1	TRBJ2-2	CASSRHILQGAKSGELFF	TGCGCCAGCAGCCGCCATATACTACAGGGGGCGAAAAGCGGGGAGCTGTTTTTT
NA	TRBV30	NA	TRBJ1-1	CAWSVLNTGNTEAFF	TGTGCCTGGAGTGTTCTTAATACCGGGAACACTGAAGCTTTCTTT
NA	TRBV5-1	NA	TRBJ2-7	CASSNLPGSLYEQYF	TGCGCCAGCAGCAACCTACCGGGATCGCTGTACGAGCAGTACTTC
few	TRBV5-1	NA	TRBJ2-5	CASSGVIAETQYF	TGCGCCAGCAGCGGGGTCATAGCGGAGACCCAGTACTTC
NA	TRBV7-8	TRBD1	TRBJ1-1	CASSVRDSTEAFF	TGTGCCAGCAGCGTTCGGGACAGCACTGAAGCTTTCTTT
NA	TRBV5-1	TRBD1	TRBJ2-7	CASSYWTGSYEQYF	TGCGCCAGCAGCTACTGGACAGGCTCCTACGAGCAGTACTTC
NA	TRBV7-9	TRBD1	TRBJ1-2	CASSHMGQLHGYTF	TGTGCCAGCAGCCATATGGGACAGCTTCATGGCTACACCTTC
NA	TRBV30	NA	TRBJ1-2	CAWSVGGDGGYTF	TGTGCCTGGAGTGTAGGAGGGGACGGCGGCTACACCTTC
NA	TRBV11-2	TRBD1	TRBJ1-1	CASSPTGGTEAFF	TGTGCCAGCAGTCCTACAGGGGGCACTGAAGCTTTCTTT
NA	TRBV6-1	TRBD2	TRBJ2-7	CASSEAGLAGARSYEQYF	TGTGCCAGCAGTGAAGCCGGACTAGCGGGAGCTCGGTCCTACGAGCAGTACTTC